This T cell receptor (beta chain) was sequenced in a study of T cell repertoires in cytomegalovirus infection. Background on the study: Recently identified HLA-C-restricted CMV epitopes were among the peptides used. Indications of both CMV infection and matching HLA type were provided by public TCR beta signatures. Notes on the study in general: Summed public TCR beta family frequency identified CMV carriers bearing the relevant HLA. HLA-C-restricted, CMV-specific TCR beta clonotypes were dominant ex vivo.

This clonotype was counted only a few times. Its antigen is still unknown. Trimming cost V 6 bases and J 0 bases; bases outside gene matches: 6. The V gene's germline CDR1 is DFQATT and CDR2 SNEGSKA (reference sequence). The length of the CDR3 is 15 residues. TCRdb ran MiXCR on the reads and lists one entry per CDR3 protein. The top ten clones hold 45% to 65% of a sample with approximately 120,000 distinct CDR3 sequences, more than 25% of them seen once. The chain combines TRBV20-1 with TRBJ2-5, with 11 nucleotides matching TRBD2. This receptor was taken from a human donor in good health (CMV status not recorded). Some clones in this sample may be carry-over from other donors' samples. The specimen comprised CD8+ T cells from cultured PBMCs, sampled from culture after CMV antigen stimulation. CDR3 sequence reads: CSAIRLAGYQETQYF. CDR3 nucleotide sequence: TGCAGTGCGATCAGACTAGCGGGGTACCAAGAGACCCAGTACTTC.